Sequencing of this TCR beta chain was carried out in a study of blood T cell repertoires in COVID-19. Assay used: immunoSEQ multiplex PCR; TCRdb lists only in-frame clones, some missing. Here the sample spans approximately 300,000 clones, around 90% being singletons. The CDR3 extends over 14 amino acids. V lost 1 base and J lost 2, with 6 bases in between. The germline V gene has CDR1 LNHDA and CDR2 SQIVND (reference sequence). Sequencing used PBMCs or T cells enriched from blood (not recorded which). The TCR originated in a man aged 55-75 years who had recovered from COVID-19. V usage is TRBV19 and J usage is TRBJ2-1; D not certain. The CDR3: CASSIGDTYNEQFF. For the CDR3, the DNA is TGTGCCAGTAGTATAGGAGACACCTACAATGAGCAGTTCTTC.